The next 14 T cell receptor beta chains were all read from a single sample in a study of technical replicates of blood from a few donors. Measured with immunoSEQ multiplex PCR; TCRdb has only the in-frame clones, and not every one. Here the sample spans around 60,000 clones, nearly 95% being singletons. Specimen: PBMCs. The receptors were sampled from a human donor in good health. Some clones in this sample may be carry-over from other donors' samples.

The V and J genes are TRBV4-1 and TRBJ1-5; TRBD1 might be the D (6 bases). This CDR3 contains 16 residues. Trimming pared 0 bases from V and 7 bases from J, leaving 16 bases between. CDR1 is MGHRA and CDR2 is YSYEKL in the germline V gene. This CDR3 is CASSQDSQGRRQPQHF. The CDR3 DNA is TGCGCCAGCAGCCAAGATTCACAGGGTCGTCGGCAGCCCCAGCATTTT.

This clone showed up just once. This chain uses TRBV9 with TRBJ2-2, with D possibly being TRBD2 (7 bases). The CDR3 extends over 19 amino acids. Trimming left V 7 bases short and J 6 bases short, with 31 bases between. CDR1 and CDR2 from the germline V gene are SGDLS and YYNGEE. The CDR3 here is CASPGNEGDQTSSAGELFF. CDR3 bases: TGTGCCAGCCCCGGGAACGAGGGGGATCAGACTAGCTCCGCCGGGGAGCTGTTTTTT.

This chain links TRBV7-2 with TRBJ2-7, with no clear D. Trimming left V 6 bases short and J 1 base short, with 13 bases between. The CDR3 has 14 residues. CDR1 and CDR2 from the germline V gene are SGHTA and FQGNSA. CDR3 protein: CASSERKRSYEQYF. DNA of the CDR3: TGTGCCAGCAGTGAGAGGAAGAGGTCCTACGAGCAGTACTTC. Complete variable domain (other parts from reference TRBV7-2 and TRBJ2-7): GAGVSQSPSNKVTEKGKDVELRCDPISGHTALYWYRQSLGQGLEFLIYFQGNSAPDKSGLPSDRFSAERTGGSVSTLTIQRTQQEDSAVYLCASSERKRSYEQYFGPGTRLTVT.

CDR3 DNA: TGTGCCAGCACATACAGAAACAGAAACACCATATATTTT. Translation gives CASTYRNRNTIYF. This chain uses TRBV5-6 with TRBJ1-3, with unresolved D. V shed 6 bases and J shed 5 bases, with 12 bases lying between them. The CDR3 extends over 13 amino acids. The germline V gene encodes CDR1 SGHDT and CDR2 YYEEEE.

The J gene is TRBJ1-2, the V gene TRBV11-2, with 8 bases matching TRBD1. This CDR3 region has 15 residues. V shed 5 bases, J shed 5 bases, and the junction held 10 bases outside the gene matches. The germline gives CDR1 SGHAT, CDR2 FQNNGV. CDR3 DNA: TGTGCCAGCAGCGATCCCCAGGGGGCAATTTATGGCTACACCTTC. It specifies CASSDPQGAIYGYTF.

The count of this clone is one. The J gene is TRBJ2-7, the V gene TRBV30; 7 nucleotides match TRBD1. The germline gives CDR1 GTSNPN, CDR2 SVGIG (reference sequence). There are 11 residues in the CDR3. The chain's CDR3 is CAWSVGRGLWV. CDR3 bases: TGTGCCTGGAGTGTCGGCAGGGGGTTGTGGGTC.

The J gene is TRBJ1-5, the V gene TRBV27; D is ambiguous. The CDR3 runs 12 residues. V was pared by 3 bases and J by 6 bases, with 6 bases between. The germline V gene encodes CDR1 MNHEY and CDR2 SMNVEV (reference sequence). The CDR3 sequence: CASSFHGQPQHF. CDR3 DNA: TGTGCCAGCAGTTTCCACGGTCAGCCCCAGCATTTT.

V and J are TRBV12-5 and TRBJ2-1, with 9 bases fitting TRBD2. The CDR3 consists of 16 residues. The germline CDR1 and CDR2 sequences are LGHNT and FRNRAP. V shed 1 base and J 5 bases; nucleotides not matched to a gene: 6. The CDR3 here is CASGLAPGLANNEQFF. The CDR3 DNA reads TGTGCTAGTGGTTTGGCACCGGGACTAGCTAACAATGAGCAGTTCTTC.

The V call is TRBV30, the J call TRBJ2-5, with 7 bases that match TRBD2. Germline assignment: CDR1 GTSNPN and CDR2 SVGIG (reference sequence). The V gene end was trimmed by 7 bases and the J gene end by 4 bases; junction bases not matched to a gene: 9. The CDR3 runs to 13 residues. CDR3 protein: CALARGLGETQYF. As DNA, the CDR3 is TGTGCCTTGGCGCGGGGGTTAGGAGAGACCCAGTACTTC.

This clone was seen only once. The chain has TRBV11-2 and TRBJ2-7; D not resolved. The V gene lost 2 bases and the J gene lost 3 bases, with 8 bases spanning the gap. The V gene's germline CDR1 is SGHAT and CDR2 FQNNGV. The CDR3 loop spans 13 amino acids. CDR3 DNA sequence: TGTGCCAGCAGCTTACTCCTGTACTACGAGCAGTACTTC. This translates into CASSLLLYYEQYF.

This clone has a single count. The chain carries TRBV15 and TRBJ2-3, with 11 bases aligning to TRBD2. The ends lost 3 bases at V and 2 bases at J; junction bases unmatched: 1. The germline gives CDR1 LNHNV, CDR2 YYDKDF (reference sequence). The CDR3 is made up of 15 amino acids. The CDR3 nucleotides are TGTGCCACCAGCAGGGGACTAGCGGTCACAGATACGCAGTATTTT. Its protein is CATSRGLAVTDTQYF.

The rearrangement uses TRBV5-4 and TRBJ1-6, with a tentative D call TRBD1 (6 bases). The CDR3 sequence is 15 residues long. Germline values: CDR1 SGHNT, CDR2 YYREEE (reference sequence). V was shortened by 1 base and J by 11 bases, with 16 bases between the two germline ends. CDR3 coding DNA: TGTGCCAGCAGCTTGTATGGGACAATCCCGACACCCCTCCACTTT. Its translation is CASSLYGTIPTPLHF.

The rearrangement joins TRBV7-8 to TRBJ2-4; 7 nucleotides align to TRBD2. The CDR3 contains 16 residues. Germline CDR1 and CDR2: SGHVS and FQNEAQ. J was trimmed by 1 base and V by 8 bases; bases with no gene match: 11. The CDR3 spells CASSPGRGSAKNIQYF. The CDR3 DNA follows: TGTGCCAGCTCCCCGGGGAGGGGTTCGGCCAAAAACATTCAGTACTTC.

V is TRBV5-1 and J is TRBJ1-2, with 8 bases lining up with TRBD1. Germline lookup yields CDR1 SGHRS and CDR2 YFSETQ. The CDR3 sequence is 14 residues long. V was pared by 4 bases and J by 2 bases, with 4 bases of the junction left unmatched. The CDR3 sequence: CASSPNRGNYGYTF. CDR3 bases: TGCGCCAGCAGCCCCAACAGGGGGAACTATGGCTACACCTTC. Filled out from reference TRBV5-1 and TRBJ1-2, the complete variable domain reads KAGVTQTPRYLIKTRGQQVTLSCSPISGHRSVSWYQQTPGQGLQFLFEYFSETQRNKGNFPGRFSGRQFSNSRSEMNVSTLELGDSALYLCASSPNRGNYGYTFGSGTRLTVV.